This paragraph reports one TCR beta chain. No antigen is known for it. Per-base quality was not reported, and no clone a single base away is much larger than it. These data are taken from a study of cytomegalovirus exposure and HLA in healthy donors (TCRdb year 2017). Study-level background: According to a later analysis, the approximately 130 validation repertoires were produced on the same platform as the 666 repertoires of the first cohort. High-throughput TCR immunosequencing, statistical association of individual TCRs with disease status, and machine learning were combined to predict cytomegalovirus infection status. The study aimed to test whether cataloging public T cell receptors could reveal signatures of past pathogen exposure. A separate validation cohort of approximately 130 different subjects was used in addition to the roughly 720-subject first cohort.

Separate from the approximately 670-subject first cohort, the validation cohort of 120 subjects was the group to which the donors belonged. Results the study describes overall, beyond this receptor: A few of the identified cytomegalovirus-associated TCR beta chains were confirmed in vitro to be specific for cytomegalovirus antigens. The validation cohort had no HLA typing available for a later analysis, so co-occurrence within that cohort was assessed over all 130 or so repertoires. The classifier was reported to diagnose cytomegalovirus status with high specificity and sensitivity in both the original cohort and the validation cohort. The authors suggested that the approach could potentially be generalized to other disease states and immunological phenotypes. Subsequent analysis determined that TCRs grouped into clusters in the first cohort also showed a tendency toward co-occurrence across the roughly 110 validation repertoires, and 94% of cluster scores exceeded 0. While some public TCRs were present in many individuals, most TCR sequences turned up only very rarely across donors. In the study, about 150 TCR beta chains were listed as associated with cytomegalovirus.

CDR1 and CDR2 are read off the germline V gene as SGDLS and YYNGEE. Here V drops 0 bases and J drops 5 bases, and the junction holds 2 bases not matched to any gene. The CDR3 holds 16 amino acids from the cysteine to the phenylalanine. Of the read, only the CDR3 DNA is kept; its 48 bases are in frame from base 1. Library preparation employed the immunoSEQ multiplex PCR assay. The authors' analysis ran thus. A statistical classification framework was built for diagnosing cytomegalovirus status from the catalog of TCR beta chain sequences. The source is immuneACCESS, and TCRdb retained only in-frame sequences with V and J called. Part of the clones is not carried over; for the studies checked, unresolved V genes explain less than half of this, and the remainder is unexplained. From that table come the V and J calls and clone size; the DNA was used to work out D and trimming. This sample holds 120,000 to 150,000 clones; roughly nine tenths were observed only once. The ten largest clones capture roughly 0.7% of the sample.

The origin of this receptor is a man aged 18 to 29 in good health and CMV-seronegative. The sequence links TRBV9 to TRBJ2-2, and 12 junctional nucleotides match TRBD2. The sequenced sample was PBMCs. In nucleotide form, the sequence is TGTGCCAGCAGCGTAGCTACTAGCGGGGGGACCGGGGAGCTGTTTTTT. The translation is CASSVATSGGTGELFF.